This T cell receptor (beta chain) was profiled in a study of OX40 agonist ivuxolimab in advanced cancers. For the study at large: Treatment of patients was with ivuxolimab, an agonistic anti-OX40 (CD134) antibody. Overall study results and limits: Averaging showed that CD8+ T cells had more expanded clones than CD4+ did.

Clones were read by immunoSEQ multiplex PCR, and TCRdb kept only the in-frame ones, dropping some. This sample has about 25,000 clones; approximately 80% occur once, and the top ten carry more than 25%. In germline, CDR1 is GTSNPN, CDR2 SVGIG (reference sequence). With 8 bases removed from V and 2 bases from J, the gap between germline ends came to 26 bases. This CDR3 spans 17 amino acids. Concerning this clone: Its antigen remains unknown.

The source material was CD4+ or CD8+ T cells sorted from blood, sampled in a trial of the OX40 agonist ivuxolimab. The chain carries TRBV30 and TRBJ2-3; D may match TRBD1 or TRBD2 (6 bases each). The source of this sequence is an adult with an advanced solid tumor such as melanoma, head and neck, liver or kidney cancer. The CDR3: CAASLWGAGSPTDTQYF. The CDR3 DNA sequence: TGTGCCGCCAGTCTGTGGGGGGCAGGGAGTCCCACAGATACGCAGTATTTT.